The clone carrying this TCR beta chain was counted many times. The antigen remains undetermined. V lost 0 bases and J 2 bases, leaving 11 bases between the germline ends. CDR1 and CDR2 (germline): MNHNS, SASEGT. This CDR3 comprises 15 residues. 60 Vbeta and 13 Jbeta primers were used in PCR. Assay used: immunoSEQ multiplex PCR; TCRdb lists only in-frame clones, some missing. In the table there are approximately 110,000 clones, around 77% of which are singletons. This entry is derived from a study of cytomegalovirus exposure and HLA in healthy donors. Regarding the study as a whole: Fewer N-insertions (relative to the roughly 700-donor mean) were reportedly seen in an Asian-associated ancestry cluster in a later analysis.

Sequencing input: PBMCs. The chain couples TRBV6-1 to TRBJ2-7; tentative D call: TRBD1 (5 bases). This TCR derives from a woman in her thirties or forties in good health and CMV-seropositive. The DNA for the CDR3 is TGTGCCAGCAGTGAAGCCCAGGGAAAGGCCTACGAGCAGTACTTC. Translating it yields CASSEAQGKAYEQYF.